Following are 32 T cell receptor beta chains from one sample sequenced in a study of beta chain features in type 1 diabetes. General study findings and limits: Shortening that was moderate but significant affected the TCRB CDR3s of Type 1 diabetes patients in all four CD4+ subsets.

Their cognate antigens are unknown. The investigators reverse transcribed all of the isolated RNA, so they sequenced expressed TCRB transcripts. Some clones are missing from TCRdb's copy, which holds only in-frame ones; the method was immunoSEQ multiplex PCR. The profile shows 350,000 to 400,000 clones, around 13% of them singletons. Sequenced sample: naive CD4+ T cells from blood. The source of these receptors is a woman in her late teens or twenties with type 1 diabetes.

This rearrangement joins TRBV5-1 to TRBJ2-3; a weak D match, TRBD2 (6 bases). This CDR3 comprises 15 residues. Trimming removed 2 bases at V and 4 bases at J, with 14 bases between. The V gene's germline CDR1 is SGHRS and CDR2 YFSETQ. The CDR3 bases are TGCGCCAGCAGCTTCGGCGGGTCGGGAGCAGATACGCAGTATTTT. Protein: CASSFGGSGADTQYF.

The chain links TRBV16 to TRBJ1-1; 8 bases are a match to TRBD1. Germline V gene lookup returns CDR1 KGHSY and CDR2 FQNENV. This CDR3 has 13 amino acids. Trimming took 7 bases from V and 5 from J; bases not matched to a gene: 6. The CDR3 loop is CASTQGAGTEAFF. The CDR3 DNA sequence: TGTGCCAGCACCCAGGGGGCAGGGACTGAAGCTTTCTTT.

The table lists this clone with a few counts. V usage is TRBV28 and J usage is TRBJ1-1; possible D gene TRBD1, 5 bases. From germline, CDR1 is MDHEN and CDR2 SYDVKM. V shed 9 bases and J shed 1 base, with 9 bases lying between them. There are 12 residues in the CDR3. The CDR3 DNA is TGTGCCAGGGGGCAGACGAACACTGAAGCTTTCTTT. Residues: CARGQTNTEAFF.

Only a few counts were recorded for this clone. The genes are TRBV7-9 and TRBJ2-3; 8 nucleotides align to TRBD1. There are 14 residues in the CDR3. Unmatched junction bases numbered 9, after V lost 5 bases and J lost 8 bases. CDR1 is SEHNR, CDR2 FQNEAQ, per germline (reference sequence). The CDR3 DNA reads TGTGCCAGCAGCCCAGACTACCAGGGGGCTACGCAGTATTTT. Translating it yields CASSPDYQGATQYF. The full variable domain, its missing parts supplied by reference TRBV7-9 and TRBJ2-3, is DTGVSQNPRHKITKRGQNVTFRCDPISEHNRLYWYRQTLGQGPEFLTYFQNEAQLEKSRLLSDRFSAERPKGSFSTLEIQRTEQGDSAMYLCASSPDYQGATQYFGPGTRLTVL.

The genes are TRBV5-1 and TRBJ2-4, with unresolved D. This CDR3 has 14 residues. Trimming pared 4 bases from V and 1 base from J, leaving 9 bases between. Germline V gives CDR1 SGHRS, CDR2 YFSETQ. The CDR3 region is CASSPRSAKNIQYF. The CDR3 DNA reads as TGCGCCAGCAGCCCCAGATCGGCCAAAAACATTCAGTACTTC.

J is TRBJ1-2 and V is TRBV29-1; 7 positions agree with TRBD1. There are 15 residues in the CDR3. V was pared by 6 bases and J by 6 bases, with 16 bases of the junction left unmatched. Germline CDR1 is SQVTM and CDR2 is ANQGSEA. The CDR3 region is CSVLGRQGVADGYTF. CDR3 nucleotides: TGCAGCGTCCTAGGTCGACAGGGCGTTGCGGATGGCTACACCTTC. The variable domain in full, with the rest retrieved from reference TRBV29-1 and TRBJ1-2, is SAVISQKPSRDICQRGTSLTIQCQVDSQVTMMFWYRQQPGQSLTLIATANQGSEATYESGFVIDKFPISRPNLTFSTLTVSNMSPEDSSIYLCSVLGRQGVADGYTFGSGTRLTVV.

The chain recombines TRBV30 with TRBJ2-7; 7 bases line up with TRBD1. V gave up 3 bases and J gave up 6 bases; unmatched junction bases: 8. Germline V gene lookup returns CDR1 GTSNPN and CDR2 SVGIG (reference sequence). The CDR3 covers 13 residues. DNA of the CDR3: TGTGCCTGGAGGGGAACAGGGGTCGGCGAGCAGTACTTC. This translates into CAWRGTGVGEQYF.

The chain uses TRBV5-8 and TRBJ2-2, with TRBD2 matching 7 bases. The junction had 4 bases not matched to a gene; V was cut back by 5 bases and J by 6 bases. The germline V gene encodes CDR1 SGHTS and CDR2 YDEGEE. The CDR3 runs 13 residues. CDR3 sequence reads: CASRAGGSGELFF. The CDR3 DNA reads as TGTGCCAGCAGGGCCGGGGGGTCCGGGGAGCTGTTTTTT.

V usage is TRBV5-6 and J usage is TRBJ1-1, with 7 bases fitting TRBD1. Trimming took 4 bases from V and 8 from J; bases not matched to a gene: 11. Germline CDR1 reads SGHDT; CDR2 reads YYEEEE. This CDR3 region has 14 residues. The CDR3 sequence is CASSTGFGTDEAFF. CDR3 nucleotide sequence: TGTGCCAGCAGCACTGGTTTCGGGACAGACGAAGCTTTCTTT. The complete variable domain, with remaining parts taken from reference TRBV5-6 and TRBJ1-1, reads DAGVTQSPTHLIKTRGQQVTLRCSPKSGHDTVSWYQQALGQGPQFIFQYYEEEERQRGNFPDRFSGHQFPNYSSELNVNALLLGDSALYLCASSTGFGTDEAFFGQGTRLTVV.

The chain combines TRBV4-3 with TRBJ2-1; TRBD2 might be the D (6 bases). V was cut by 0 bases and J by 0 bases, with 6 bases left in between. The CDR3 runs to 15 residues. The V gene's germline CDR1 is LGHNA and CDR2 YSLEER. The CDR3 DNA reads as TGCGCCAGCAGCCAAGAGGGGGGCTCCTACAATGAGCAGTTCTTC. Amino acid sequence: CASSQEGGSYNEQFF.

This clone was observed a few times. The rearrangement uses TRBV19 and TRBJ1-2; D is possibly TRBD1 (5 bases). V was shortened by 6 bases and J by 4 bases, with 21 bases between the two germline ends. Per the germline V gene, CDR1 is LNHDA and CDR2 is SQIVND (reference sequence). The CDR3 consists of 16 residues. CDR3 nucleotide sequence: TGTGCCAGTAGACAGTTGGGGGAGGGCACGGGCTATGGCTACACCTTC. The encoded protein is CASRQLGEGTGYGYTF. Together with reference TRBV19 and TRBJ1-2, the CDR3 gives the full variable domain: DGGITQSPKYLFRKEGQNVTLSCEQNLNHDAMYWYRQDPGQGLRLIYYSQIVNDFQKGDIAEGYSVSREKKESFPLTVTSAQKNPTAFYLCASRQLGEGTGYGYTFGSGTRLTVV.

In its sample, this clone was seen a few times. V and J are TRBV30 and TRBJ2-5; D call uncertain. Germline assignment: CDR1 GTSNPN and CDR2 SVGIG (reference sequence). This CDR3 has 13 amino acids. V lost 4 bases, J lost 5 bases, and 14 bases lay in between. The CDR3 loop reads CAWIPHYFETQYF. DNA for the CDR3: TGTGCCTGGATTCCCCACTATTTCGAGACCCAGTACTTC.

The sample holds a few counts of this clone. The V and J genes are TRBV29-1 and TRBJ2-3; D is uncertain. Germline CDR1 and CDR2: SQVTM and ANQGSEA. The V end was cut by 2 bases, the J end by 2 bases, with 8 bases between. This CDR3 has 13 residues. CDR3 nucleotide sequence: TGCAGCGTTGAAAACTCTCACACAGATACGCAGTATTTT. This sequence encodes CSVENSHTDTQYF.

The J gene is TRBJ1-4, the V gene TRBV7-9, with 9 bases fitting TRBD1. V shed 5 bases and J 8 bases; nucleotides not matched to a gene: 6. CDR1 and CDR2 from the germline V gene are SEHNR and FQNEAQ (reference sequence). This CDR3 contains 14 residues. CDR3 protein: CASSLRDRAEKLFF. The CDR3 nucleotides are TGTGCCAGCAGCCTACGGGACAGGGCGGAAAAACTGTTTTTT.

The sample holds a few counts of this clone. The J gene is TRBJ2-2, the V gene TRBV4-3; D remains ambiguous. V lost 0 bases to trimming and J lost 0 bases, with 5 bases between them. The CDR3 consists of 15 residues. Germline CDR1 and CDR2: LGHNA and YSLEER. CDR3 nucleotides: TGCGCCAGCAGCCAAGACTTTGCGAACACCGGGGAGCTGTTTTTT. The encoded protein is CASSQDFANTGELFF.

V and J are TRBV29-1 and TRBJ2-1, with D unresolved. There are 10 residues in the CDR3. Looked up from germline, CDR1 is SQVTM and CDR2 is ANQGSEA. V was shortened by 2 bases and J by 15 bases, with 11 bases between the two germline ends. The DNA of the CDR3 is TGCAGCGTTGAAATGGCCACGCCGTTCTTC. This encodes CSVEMATPFF.

The rearrangement joins TRBV25-1 to TRBJ2-1, with TRBD2 identical over 8 bases. The CDR3 covers 13 residues. Germline values: CDR1 MGHDK, CDR2 SYGVNS. The V and J ends lost 5 bases and 7 bases, in that order; junction bases with no gene match: 4. The chain's CDR3 is CASSLAGLNEQFF. The CDR3 DNA sequence: TGTGCCAGCAGTTTAGCGGGACTAAATGAGCAGTTCTTC.

The J gene is TRBJ2-3, the V gene TRBV7-2, with D possibly TRBD1 on 5 matching bases. V lost 1 base to trimming and J lost 1 base, with 15 bases between them. The V gene's germline CDR1 is SGHTA and CDR2 FQGNSA. There are 17 residues in the CDR3. The CDR3 DNA is TGTGCCAGCAGCTTAGGGCAGGGCGGCGGAGGCACAGATACGCAGTATTTT. This translates into CASSLGQGGGGTDTQYF.

The chain carries TRBV7-2 and TRBJ2-3; D uncertain. The CDR3 covers 13 residues. CDR1 is SGHTA and CDR2 is FQGNSA in the germline V gene. Trimming took off 5 bases at V and 4 bases at J, with 10 bases between the two ends. CDR3 nucleotides: TGTGCCAGCAGCCCCCCGGGTTCAGATACGCAGTATTTT. Amino acid sequence: CASSPPGSDTQYF.

This clone was seen only a few times. The J gene is TRBJ2-7, the V gene TRBV6-5; 7 bases align to TRBD2. The V and J ends lost 4 bases and 2 bases, in that order; junction bases with no gene match: 8. CDR3 size: 15 residues. CDR1 MNHEY and CDR2 SVGAGI come from the germline V gene. CDR3 nucleotides: TGTGCCAGCAGTTCGTTTACTAGCGCAACCTACGAGCAGTACTTC. Its protein is CASSSFTSATYEQYF.

The chain combines TRBV5-4 with TRBJ2-5; D unresolved. This CDR3 has 14 residues. Germline CDR1 reads SGHNT; CDR2 reads YYREEE (reference sequence). The germline V and J ends were trimmed by 4 bases and 5 bases, with 15 bases remaining between them. DNA of the CDR3: TGTGCCAGCAGCCCCCGAATGGGCGTGGAGACCCAGTACTTC. Protein: CASSPRMGVETQYF.

This clone was picked up a small number of times. This chain joins TRBV7-2 and TRBJ2-4; the match to TRBD2 covers 8 bases. The CDR3 has 13 residues. Germline CDR1 SGHTA, CDR2 FQGNSA. V lost 5 bases, J lost 8 bases, and 5 bases stayed unmatched. CDR3 protein: CASSLGTRDIQYF. CDR3 nucleotides: TGTGCCAGCAGCCTGGGGACTAGGGACATTCAGTACTTC.

This clone has a handful of counts. The rearrangement links TRBV6-6 to TRBJ1-5; D perhaps matches TRBD1 (6 bases). The CDR3 contains 14 residues. The V and J ends lost 6 bases and 8 bases respectively, with 17 bases between them. Germline V lookup: CDR1 MNHNY, CDR2 SVGAGI (reference sequence). In nucleotides, the CDR3 is TGTGCCAGCAGCCAGTACGGGGGGCTGGAGCCCCAGCATTTT. Translated: CASSQYGGLEPQHF.

The J gene is TRBJ2-7, the V gene TRBV5-1, with D perhaps matching TRBD1 (6 bases). V shed 3 bases and J shed 0 bases, with 10 bases lying between them. The germline CDR1 and CDR2 sequences are SGHRS and YFSETQ. CDR3 length: 14 amino acids. CDR3 loop: CASSSTGRSYEQYF. The CDR3 DNA sequence: TGCGCCAGCAGCTCGACAGGACGCTCCTACGAGCAGTACTTC.

A few counts support this clone. The chain uses TRBV4-1 and TRBJ2-1; D possibly corresponds to TRBD1 (6 bases). V was cut by 0 bases and J by 6 bases, with 18 bases left in between. Germline V gene sequence: CDR1 MGHRA, CDR2 YSYEKL. The CDR3 has 17 residues. CDR3 DNA: TGCGCCAGCAGCCAAGATCGGGACACTCGGAAGGGCAATGAGCAGTTCTTC. It is translated as CASSQDRDTRKGNEQFF.

The rearrangement links TRBV18 to TRBJ2-5; 14 bases agree with TRBD2. There are 16 residues in the CDR3. Germline V lookup: CDR1 KGHSH, CDR2 LQKENI. V gave up 6 bases and J gave up 0 bases; unmatched junction bases: 3. The CDR3: CASSRGLAGDQETQYF. The CDR3 DNA is TGTGCCAGCTCCCGGGGACTAGCGGGAGACCAAGAGACCCAGTACTTC.

The J gene is TRBJ1-5, the V gene TRBV4-2; 7 bases are a match to TRBD1. The CDR3 extends over 13 amino acids. CDR1 and CDR2 from the germline V gene are LGHNA and YNFKEQ. The ends lost 4 bases at V and 5 bases at J; junction bases unmatched: 2. This chain's CDR3 is CASSLTGDQPQHF. Here the CDR3 DNA reads TGTGCCAGCAGCCTAACAGGGGATCAGCCCCAGCATTTT.

This clone was detected a few times. The CDR3 loop is CASSSGTDLYEQYF. CDR3 DNA sequence: TGTGCCAGCAGCTCCGGGACTGACCTCTACGAGCAGTACTTC. The gene calls are TRBV27 and TRBJ2-7; tentatively, D is TRBD2 (6 bases). Germline V gene data show CDR1 as MNHEY and CDR2 as SMNVEV (reference sequence). The CDR3 runs to 14 residues. V lost 6 bases to trimming and J lost 3 bases, with 15 bases between them.

Only a few counts were recorded for this clone. This chain joins TRBV12-5 and TRBJ1-5; no reliable D call. In germline, CDR1 is LGHNT, CDR2 FRNRAP. V dropped 0 bases and J dropped 0 bases, with 9 bases sitting between them. CDR3 length: 16 amino acids. The CDR3: CASGLVQTYSNQPQHF. DNA of the CDR3: TGTGCTAGTGGTTTGGTACAGACCTATAGCAATCAGCCCCAGCATTTT. The full variable domain, with the rest looked up from reference TRBV12-5 and TRBJ1-5, is DARVTQTPRHKVTEMGQEVTMRCQPILGHNTVFWYRQTMMQGLELLAYFRNRAPLDDSGMPKDRFSAEMPDATLATLKIQPSEPRDSAVYFCASGLVQTYSNQPQHFGDGTRLSIL.

This clone was observed a few times. The genes are TRBV15 and TRBJ1-1; tentative D call: TRBD1 (6 bases). The germline V gene encodes CDR1 LNHNV and CDR2 YYDKDF (reference sequence). The CDR3 covers 15 residues. V was pared by 9 bases and J by 0 bases, with 17 bases between. The CDR3 DNA reads TGTGCCACTACTCCTTTGGACAGTGTGAACACTGAAGCTTTCTTT. Protein product: CATTPLDSVNTEAFF. Together with reference TRBV15 and TRBJ1-1, the CDR3 gives the full variable domain: DAMVIQNPRYQVTQFGKPVTLSCSQTLNHNVMYWYQQKSSQAPKLLFHYYDKDFNNEADTPDNFQSRRPNTSFCFLDIRSPGLGDTAMYLCATTPLDSVNTEAFFGQGTRLTVV.

This sequence joins TRBV7-3 and TRBJ2-1; 13 bases fit TRBD2. The CDR3 is made up of 15 amino acids. Trimming cost V 5 bases and J 9 bases; bases outside gene matches: 7. Germline assignment: CDR1 SGHTA and CDR2 FQGTGA. The CDR3 protein is CASSQLAGGGVEQFF. Here the CDR3 DNA reads TGTGCCAGCAGCCAACTAGCGGGAGGGGGGGTTGAGCAGTTCTTC.

This clone was recorded a few times. The rearrangement links TRBV9 to TRBJ1-3, with 8 positions matching TRBD1. There are 17 residues in the CDR3. Germline CDR1 and CDR2: SGDLS and YYNGEE. V lost 0 bases to trimming and J lost 1 base; unmatched junction nucleotides: 6. The CDR3: CASSVEGQVTSGNTIYF. CDR3 bases: TGTGCCAGCAGCGTAGAGGGACAGGTCACATCTGGAAACACCATATATTTT. The full variable domain, completed using reference TRBV9 and TRBJ1-3, is DSGVTQTPKHLITATGQRVTLRCSPRSGDLSVYWYQQSLDQGLQFLIQYYNGEERAKGNILERFSAQQFPDLHSELNLSSLELGDSALYFCASSVEGQVTSGNTIYFGEGSWLTVV.